This T cell receptor (beta chain) is from a study of human T cells and chemical hapten exposure (dated by TCRdb to about 2021). Describing the broader study: For sensitization, 2% DPC in acetone was applied to a 2 cm by 2 cm area of upper inner arm skin. Throughout the approximately 25-week study period, patients were also given weekly therapeutic DPC doses on the scalp. Patch testing on the upper back used Finn chambers containing 0.01% DPC, with scoring done after 6 days according to International Contact Dermatitis Research Group standards. Most of the patients in the cohort were female, and the cohort covered alopecia areata with under or over 50% scalp involvement, alopecia totalis and alopecia universalis. Libraries were pooled for sequencing, and variation in per-sample TCR yields was attributed mainly to small differences in library volumes within the pool. The study tracked peripheral blood TCR repertoire changes in vivo during primary and secondary sensitization to the hapten diphenylcyclopropenone (DPC) in alopecia patients. Blood samples were taken from patients before sensitization (week 0) and at 2, 6 and about 24 weeks after DPC sensitization. Roughly 30 alopecia patients provided blood for TCR sequencing at one to four time points (pre-sensitization, 2, 6 and 24 weeks). What the study reported, not specific to this receptor: All patients had alopecia, a presumed autoimmune disease, so their immune response might differ from that of healthy individuals. Significantly more large CDR3 similarity clusters were formed by expanded TCRs than by pre-sensitization or healthy control sets, consistent with antigen-driven responses. After repeated subsampling, changes were observed in the strength of the expansion versus patch-test correlation and in the threshold at which the correlation became significant. Patch test score was positively correlated with the number of PT1 expanded TCRs, with significance at thresholds 8, 16 and 32 but not at 4. No change with DPC sensitization was found in the number of TCRs above 1 in 1000 frequency, and no evidence of global repertoire structure alterations was found.

Counted from cysteine to phenylalanine, this CDR3 has 17 amino acids. This entry keeps only the CDR3 DNA: 51 bases, framed from base 1. The sample's time point label, decoded: patch test 1, 2 weeks after DPC sensitization. The sample's treatment or condition label, in plain terms: therapeutic diphenylcyclopropenone sensitization with weekly scalp DPC. At each patch-test visit, blood was drawn before the patch test was applied. Eligible patients were aged 18 to 70, diagnosed with alopecia, deemed suitable for DPC therapy, and excluded if pregnant. Unfractionated whole blood was collected in Tempus Blood RNA tubes, and total RNA was extracted from that blood. With regard to this clonotype: The target of this receptor is not known. Base qualities are not recorded, but no much larger clone differs from it by a single base.

The method was RACE. The sequencing machine was a NextSeq 500. During library preparation, unique molecular identifiers were attached to individual cDNA molecules so that TCRs could be counted in a quantitative, reproducible way. From each blood RNA sample, both TCR alpha and TCR beta chains were sequenced. The study's processing was this. A median of around 96,000 TCRs per sample was observed, with a range of 23,224 to 690,600. V, J and CDR3 annotation of the TCR reads was performed with the Decombinator software suite. For PS versus PT1 abundance plots, all samples were subsampled to the same number of TCRs (28,000). Expanded TCRs were defined as absent before sensitization and observed at least eight times at the 2-week time point. TCRdb reworked the public reads: Q25 trimming with fastp, MiXCR clone assembly, productive beta chains retained. CDR3 protein duplicates are merged, each entry listing the most common genes and DNA. The V and J calls here are based on TCRdb, not the publication. The sample data list 85,000 to 100,000 distinct CDR3 sequences, and around 12% of these were observed just once. The ten biggest clones cover roughly 2.1% of the sample.

The V gene is TRBV3-2 and the J gene is TRBJ1-4; TRBD1 is the table's D call and was not checked against the DNA. TRBV3-2 is tagged as a pseudogene. This clonotype originated in a woman aged 40 to 50 with alopecia areata. Some clones in this sample may be carry-over from other donors' samples. The specimen was whole blood, collected in connection with sensitization to the hapten diphenylcyclopropenone (DPC). The CDR3 reads as follows: CASSPDRGKATNEKLFF. DNA sequence: TGTGCCAGCAGCCCGGACAGGGGCAAGGCAACTAATGAAAAACTGTTTTTT.